Following are 19 T cell receptor beta chains from one sample sequenced in a study of T cell responses to AZD1222 COVID-19 vaccine. The method was immunoSEQ multiplex PCR; TCRdb's version includes in-frame clones alone and lacks a portion of them. In the table there are some 150,000 clones, about 87% of which are singletons. The specimen comprised peripheral blood, sampled on day 0 of AZD1222 vaccination. Every receptor here comes from an adult in good health.

The chain links TRBV7-2 to TRBJ1-6; maybe TRBD1 (5 bases). Germline loops: CDR1 SGHTA, CDR2 FQGNSA. This CDR3 is 19 amino acids long. V lost 3 bases, J lost 5 bases, and 23 bases lay in between. Here the CDR3 reads CASSFRFLIPGADNSPLHF. The CDR3 DNA reads TGTGCCAGCAGCTTTCGATTTTTGATCCCCGGGGCAGATAATTCACCCCTCCACTTT. Based on the CDR3 plus reference TRBV7-2 and TRBJ1-6, the full variable domain is GAGVSQSPSNKVTEKGKDVELRCDPISGHTALYWYRQSLGQGLEFLIYFQGNSAPDKSGLPSDRFSAERTGGSVSTLTIQRTQQEDSAVYLCASSFRFLIPGADNSPLHFGNGTRLTVT.

This chain joins TRBV10-3 and TRBJ2-2; maybe TRBD2 (6 bases). The CDR3 consists of 13 residues. Germline V gives CDR1 ENHRY, CDR2 SYGVKD. V dropped 9 bases and J dropped 6 bases, with 14 bases sitting between them. The CDR3: CAMRPGGAGELFF. In nucleotides, the CDR3 is TGTGCCATGAGGCCCGGGGGTGCCGGGGAGCTGTTTTTT.

The chain is built from TRBV12-5 and TRBJ1-1; no clear D gene. CDR3 length equals 14 residues. The V and J ends lost 0 bases and 4 bases respectively, with 9 bases between them. Germline values: CDR1 LGHNT, CDR2 FRNRAP. The CDR3 sequence is CASGLVPGGTEAFF. CDR3 DNA sequence: TGTGCTAGTGGTTTGGTCCCCGGAGGCACTGAAGCTTTCTTT.

The rearrangement uses TRBV12-3 or TRBV12-4 and TRBJ1-1; tentative D call: TRBD1 (6 bases). V gave up 6 bases and J gave up 4 bases, with 12 bases separating them. This CDR3 is 13 amino acids long. CDR3 bases: TGTGCCAGCAGCCGGACAGAGGGCACTGAAGCTTTCTTT. It encodes CASSRTEGTEAFF.

The chain is built from TRBV6-5 and TRBJ2-1; TRBD1 aligns across 8 bases. Trimming removed 6 bases from V and 7 bases from J; junction bases left unmatched: 8. CDR1 and CDR2 (germline): MNHEY, SVGAGI. This CDR3 has 14 residues. CDR3 in amino acids: CASSRQGLVNEQFF. The CDR3 DNA reads TGTGCCAGCAGCCGACAGGGGCTCGTGAATGAGCAGTTCTTC.

The chain couples TRBV7-2 to TRBJ2-2; 13 nucleotides line up with TRBD2. The CDR3 runs to 15 residues. Germline-derived CDR1 and CDR2 are SGHTA and FQGNSA. Trimming removed 5 bases from V and 6 bases from J; junction bases left unmatched: 3. CDR3 nucleotide sequence: TGTGCCAGCAGCCCACTAGCGGGGGGGCCCGGGGAGCTGTTTTTT. It specifies CASSPLAGGPGELFF.

The V gene is TRBV3-1 (or the pseudogene TRBV3-2), the J gene TRBJ2-7, with unresolved D. Germline V CDR1 and CDR2: LGHDT, YNNKEL (reference sequence). V was cut by 0 bases and J by 5 bases, with 8 bases left in between. The CDR3 spans 13 residues. The CDR3 DNA is TGTGCCAGCAGCCAAGATCCGGGCAACGAGCAGTACTTC. Translating it yields CASSQDPGNEQYF.

The chain combines TRBV2 with TRBJ1-1, with TRBD1 matching 8 bases. The V and J ends lost 6 bases and 5 bases, in that order; junction bases with no gene match: 5. The CDR3 spans 13 residues. Germline V gene data show CDR1 as SNHLY and CDR2 as FYNNEI. CDR3 sequence (DNA): TGTGCCAGCAGAGACAGGGGAGAGACTGAAGCTTTCTTT. Translated, it gives CASRDRGETEAFF.

This clone turned up a few times. The genes are TRBV12-3 or TRBV12-4 and TRBJ1-5, with D possibly TRBD1 on 5 matching bases. The CDR3 length is 13 residues. The germline V and J ends were trimmed by 5 bases and 3 bases, with 8 bases remaining between them. The chain's CDR3 is CASSQGNNQPQHF. CDR3 in DNA: TGTGCCAGCAGTCAGGGAAACAATCAGCCCCAGCATTTT.

The V gene is TRBV5-1, the J gene TRBJ2-7; unclear D gene. The length of the CDR3 is 14 residues. With 4 bases removed from V and 0 bases from J, the gap between germline ends came to 11 bases. Germline lookup yields CDR1 SGHRS and CDR2 YFSETQ. CDR3: CASSADVSSYEQYF. The CDR3 nucleotides are TGCGCCAGCAGCGCGGACGTCAGCTCCTACGAGCAGTACTTC.

This clone occurred a few times. The chain is built from TRBV5-1 and TRBJ1-2; 10 positions agree with TRBD1. This CDR3 contains 14 residues. The germline V gene encodes CDR1 SGHRS and CDR2 YFSETQ. The V gene end was trimmed by 3 bases and the J gene end by 7 bases; junction bases not matched to a gene: 6. CDR3 coding DNA: TGCGCCAGCAGCTACGACGGACAGGGGGTTGGCTACACCTTC. Residues: CASSYDGQGVGYTF.

The chain combines TRBV3-1 (or the pseudogene TRBV3-2) with TRBJ1-2, with D uncertain. With 1 base removed from V and 4 bases from J, the gap between germline ends came to 22 bases. CDR1 and CDR2 (germline): LGHDT, YNNKEL (reference sequence). CDR3 length: 18 residues. This chain's CDR3 is CASSQVARLGWRGYGYTF. Written as DNA, the CDR3 is TGTGCCAGCAGCCAAGTAGCTCGTTTAGGTTGGCGGGGCTATGGCTACACCTTC.

CDR3 sequence reads: CASSPNSGPTYEQYF. The CDR3 DNA reads TGTGCCAGCTCACCAAATAGCGGGCCGACCTACGAGCAGTACTTC. The chain couples TRBV18 to TRBJ2-7; 7 nucleotides agree with TRBD2. Germline lookup yields CDR1 KGHSH and CDR2 LQKENI. CDR3 length equals 15 residues. V was clipped by 2 bases and J by 2 bases; unmatched bases: 6.

The chain has TRBV5-1 and TRBJ2-1, with TRBD2 identical over 8 bases. The length of the CDR3 is 15 residues. J was trimmed by 4 bases and V by 0 bases; bases with no gene match: 3. CDR1 and CDR2 from the germline V gene are SGHRS and YFSETQ. The DNA of the CDR3 is TGCGCCAGCAGCTTGGAGGCTAGCGGGTACAATGAGCAGTTCTTC. Translating gives CASSLEASGYNEQFF.

The CDR3 is CASSVSQDRVEGYTF. CDR3 sequence (DNA): TGTGCCAGCAGCGTATCCCAGGACAGGGTGGAGGGCTACACCTTC. The chain recombines TRBV9 with TRBJ1-2, with 8 positions matching TRBD1. Trimming took 1 base from V and 8 from J; bases not matched to a gene: 10. The germline V gene encodes CDR1 SGDLS and CDR2 YYNGEE. The CDR3 runs 15 residues.

This clone was counted once. The rearrangement joins TRBV5-1 to TRBJ2-7, with unresolved D. CDR3 length: 13 residues. The germline CDR1 and CDR2 sequences are SGHRS and YFSETQ. Between the trimmed V and J ends, which lost 0 bases and 3 bases, there was a span of 7 bases. The CDR3 spells CASSLDRRYEQYF. In DNA, the CDR3 is TGCGCCAGCAGCTTGGACCGTCGCTACGAGCAGTACTTC. Full variable domain (missing parts from reference TRBV5-1 and TRBJ2-7): KAGVTQTPRYLIKTRGQQVTLSCSPISGHRSVSWYQQTPGQGLQFLFEYFSETQRNKGNFPGRFSGRQFSNSRSEMNVSTLELGDSALYLCASSLDRRYEQYFGPGTRLTVT.

The chain couples TRBV15 to TRBJ2-1, with no clear D. CDR3 length: 16 amino acids. Germline V gene lookup returns CDR1 LNHNV and CDR2 YYDKDF (reference sequence). Trimming pared 4 bases from V and 0 bases from J, leaving 13 bases between. The CDR3, as DNA: TGTGCCACCAGCAACCAACTCTCCGGCTCCTACAATGAGCAGTTCTTC. The encoded protein is CATSNQLSGSYNEQFF.

The gene calls are TRBV5-1 and TRBJ1-4; D possibly corresponds to TRBD1 (6 bases). The CDR3 is 15 amino acids. Per germline, CDR1 SGHRS and CDR2 YFSETQ. V lost 4 bases, J lost 8 bases, and 18 bases lay in between. The CDR3 DNA is TGCGCCAGCAGCCCGGCGGGGGGCGGGAGCGAAAAACTGTTTTTT. This translates into CASSPAGGGSEKLFF.

The chain combines TRBV6-5 with TRBJ1-2, with D perhaps TRBD1 (5 bases). The CDR3 extends over 14 amino acids. Germline V gene data show CDR1 as MNHEY and CDR2 as SVGAGI. Deletions cut 6 bases from V and 8 bases from J, with 19 bases between. The CDR3: CASRDQGVRGGYTF. CDR3 sequence (DNA): TGTGCCAGCAGGGATCAGGGAGTTCGGGGGGGCTACACCTTC.